What follows are 9 T cell receptor beta chains derived from one specimen sequenced in a study of cytomegalovirus exposure and HLA in healthy donors. PCR employed 60 Vbeta and 13 Jbeta primers. The data were produced by immunoSEQ multiplex PCR, yet TCRdb's version contains in-frame clones alone and is incomplete. The sample consists of some 90,000 clones, around 81% of them appearing once. Material: PBMCs. These receptors all come from a man between 25 and 39 years old in good health and CMV-seronegative.

This chain joins TRBV7-6 and TRBJ1-1, with D perhaps TRBD1 (5 bases). The CDR3 runs to 16 residues. V was cut by 3 bases and J by 0 bases, with 14 bases left in between. Per germline, CDR1 SGHVS and CDR2 FNYEAQ. The CDR3 region is CASSFSAPGLNTEAFF. In nucleotides, the CDR3 is TGTGCCAGCAGCTTTTCGGCCCCAGGGCTGAACACTGAAGCTTTCTTT.

This chain joins TRBV19 and TRBJ1-4, with D perhaps matching TRBD1 (5 bases). V was trimmed by 3 bases and J by 8 bases, leaving 10 bases between them. Germline V gives CDR1 LNHDA, CDR2 SQIVND (reference sequence). CDR3 length equals 13 residues. The CDR3: CASSMWEGEKLFF. The CDR3 region has the DNA TGTGCCAGTAGTATGTGGGAGGGGGAAAAACTGTTTTTT.

The V gene is TRBV29-1, the J gene TRBJ1-1, with unresolved D. The CDR3 covers 13 residues. Germline V gives CDR1 SQVTM, CDR2 ANQGSEA. Trimming took 3 bases from V and 4 from J, leaving 12 bases between them. DNA for the CDR3: TGCAGCGTTGAGGAGGAGGTGGTCACTGAAGCTTTCTTT. Amino acids: CSVEEEVVTEAFF.

CDR3 protein: CASSIDLRYSGSYNEQFF. The CDR3 nucleotides read TGTGCCAGTAGTATAGATCTGAGGTACAGCGGGAGCTACAATGAGCAGTTCTTC. The chain has TRBV19 and TRBJ2-1, with 8 bases aligning to TRBD2. The germline V gene encodes CDR1 LNHDA and CDR2 SQIVND (reference sequence). The CDR3 extends over 18 amino acids. V dropped 0 bases and J dropped 3; count of bases not matched to a gene: 10.

The chain joins TRBV27 to TRBJ1-5, with 10 bases aligning to TRBD1. CDR1 and CDR2 (germline): MNHEY, SMNVEV (reference sequence). The CDR3 is made up of 17 amino acids. The junction had 12 bases not matched to a gene; V was cut back by 0 bases and J by 10 bases. The CDR3 loop is CASSLSAGQGSALPQHF. DNA for the CDR3: TGTGCCAGCAGTTTATCTGCGGGACAGGGGTCCGCTCTACCCCAGCATTTT.

This clone came up a few times. This chain connects TRBV11-3 to TRBJ2-1; 7 bases are shared with TRBD2. V lost 4 bases, J lost 7 bases, and 7 bases stayed unmatched. The length of the CDR3 is 14 residues. From germline, CDR1 is SGHNT and CDR2 YENEEA. The CDR3 is CASSSRDGGNEQFF. The CDR3 nucleotides are TGTGCCAGCAGCTCCCGGGACGGGGGGAATGAGCAGTTCTTC.

The J gene is TRBJ2-7, the V gene TRBV27; the D is unclear. The CDR3 has 13 amino acids. The V gene lost 6 bases and the J gene lost 3 bases, with 12 bases spanning the gap. In germline, CDR1 is MNHEY, CDR2 SMNVEV (reference sequence). The CDR3 nucleotides are TGTGCCAGCAGATCTTTATGGGACTACGAGCAGTACGTC. It is translated as CASRSLWDYEQYV.

The chain uses TRBV6-5 and TRBJ1-5, with D uncertain. From germline, CDR1 is MNHEY and CDR2 SVGAGI. This CDR3 has 13 residues. V lost 6 bases and J lost 0, with 6 bases in between. The CDR3 loop reads CASSRYSNQPQHF. CDR3 sequence (DNA): TGTGCCAGCAGCCGGTATAGCAATCAGCCCCAGCATTTT.

J is TRBJ2-5 and V is TRBV7-9; tentative D call: TRBD2 (6 bases). Germline assignment: CDR1 SEHNR and CDR2 FQNEAQ (reference sequence). The CDR3 is 14 residues long. V lost 1 base and J 5 bases, leaving 11 bases between the germline ends. As DNA, the CDR3 is TGTGCCAGCAGCTTAGTAGGGGCGGGGGAGACCCAGTACTTC. It yields the protein CASSLVGAGETQYF.